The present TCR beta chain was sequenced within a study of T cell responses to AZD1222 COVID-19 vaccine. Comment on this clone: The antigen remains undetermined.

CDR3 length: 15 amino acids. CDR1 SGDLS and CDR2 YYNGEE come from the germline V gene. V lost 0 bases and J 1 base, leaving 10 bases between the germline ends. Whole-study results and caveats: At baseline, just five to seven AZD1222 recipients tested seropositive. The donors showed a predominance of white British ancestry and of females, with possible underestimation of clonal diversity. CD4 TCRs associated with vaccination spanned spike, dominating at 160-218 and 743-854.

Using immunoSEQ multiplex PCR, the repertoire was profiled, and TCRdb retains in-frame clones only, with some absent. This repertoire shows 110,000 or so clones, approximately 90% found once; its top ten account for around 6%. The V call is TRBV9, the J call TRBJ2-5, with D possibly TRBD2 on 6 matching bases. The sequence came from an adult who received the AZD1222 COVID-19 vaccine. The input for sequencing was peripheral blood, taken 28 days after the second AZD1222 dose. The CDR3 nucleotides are TGTGCCAGCAGCGTAGTAGGAGGGTCCCAAGAGACCCAGTACTTC. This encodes CASSVVGGSQETQYF.